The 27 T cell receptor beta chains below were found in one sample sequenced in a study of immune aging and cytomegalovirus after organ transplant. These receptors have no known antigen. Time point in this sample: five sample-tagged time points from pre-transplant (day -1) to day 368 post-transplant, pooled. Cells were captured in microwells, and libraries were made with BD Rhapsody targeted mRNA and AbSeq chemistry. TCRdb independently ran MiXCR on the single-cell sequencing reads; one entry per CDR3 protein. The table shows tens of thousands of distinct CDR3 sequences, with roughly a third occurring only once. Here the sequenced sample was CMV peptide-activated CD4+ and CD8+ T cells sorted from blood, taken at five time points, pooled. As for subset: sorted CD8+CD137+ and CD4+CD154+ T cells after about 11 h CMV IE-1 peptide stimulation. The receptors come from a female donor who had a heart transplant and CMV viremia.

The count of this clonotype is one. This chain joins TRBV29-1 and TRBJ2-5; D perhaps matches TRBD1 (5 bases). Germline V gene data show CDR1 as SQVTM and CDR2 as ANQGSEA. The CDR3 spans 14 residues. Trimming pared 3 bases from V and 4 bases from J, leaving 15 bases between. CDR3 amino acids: CSVEGRVRLETQYF. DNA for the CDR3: TGCAGCGTTGAGGGCAGGGTGAGGTTAGAGACCCAGTACTTC. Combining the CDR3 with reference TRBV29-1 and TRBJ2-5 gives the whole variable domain SAVISQKPSRDICQRGTSLTIQCQVDSQVTMMFWYRQQPGQSLTLIATANQGSEATYESGFVIDKFPISRPNLTFSTLTVSNMSPEDSSIYLCSVEGRVRLETQYFGPGTRLLVL.

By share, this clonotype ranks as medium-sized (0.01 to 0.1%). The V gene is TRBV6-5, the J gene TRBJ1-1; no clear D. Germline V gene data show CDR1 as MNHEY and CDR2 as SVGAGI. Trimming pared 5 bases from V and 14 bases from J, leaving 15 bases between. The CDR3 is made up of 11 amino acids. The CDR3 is CASSPGLFVFF. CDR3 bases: TGTGCCAGCAGTCCCGGGCTATTCGTATTCTTT.

This chain's CDR3 is CASRVRGQETQYF. In DNA form, the CDR3 reads TGTGCCAGCAGAGTTAGAGGGCAAGAGACCCAGTACTTC. The chain uses TRBV6-5 and TRBJ2-5; D perhaps matches TRBD2 (5 bases). V gave up 6 bases and J gave up 2 bases, with 10 bases separating them. CDR1 is MNHEY, CDR2 SVGAGI, per germline. The CDR3 is 13 residues long.

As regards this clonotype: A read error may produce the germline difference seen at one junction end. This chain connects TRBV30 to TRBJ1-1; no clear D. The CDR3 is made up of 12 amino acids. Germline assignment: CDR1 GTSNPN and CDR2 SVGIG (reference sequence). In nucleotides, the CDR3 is TGCGCCTGGAGTCAGCAAGGGTCTGAGGCTTTCTTT. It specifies CAWSQQGSEAFF.

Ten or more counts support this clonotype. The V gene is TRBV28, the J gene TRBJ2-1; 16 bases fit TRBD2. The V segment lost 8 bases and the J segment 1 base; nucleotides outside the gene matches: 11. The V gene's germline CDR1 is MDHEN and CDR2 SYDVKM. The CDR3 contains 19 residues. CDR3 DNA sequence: TGTGCCAGCGGAGGGGGACTAGCGGGAGGGCCTCGGTCCTACAATGAGCAGTTCTTC. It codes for CASGGGLAGGPRSYNEQFF. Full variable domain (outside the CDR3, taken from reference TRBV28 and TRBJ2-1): DVKVTQSSRYLVKRTGEKVFLECVQDMDHENMFWYRQDPGLGLRLIYFSYDVKMKEKGDIPEGYSVSREKKERFSLILESASTNQTSMYLCASGGGLAGGPRSYNEQFFGPGTRLTVL.

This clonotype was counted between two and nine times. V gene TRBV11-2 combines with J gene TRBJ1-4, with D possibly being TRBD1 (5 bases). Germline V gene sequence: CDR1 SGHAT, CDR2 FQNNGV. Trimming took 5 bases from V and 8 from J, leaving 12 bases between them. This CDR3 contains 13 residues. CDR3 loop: CASSRGAGEKLFF. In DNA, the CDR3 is TGTGCCAGCAGCCGTGGGGCAGGCGAAAAACTGTTTTTT.

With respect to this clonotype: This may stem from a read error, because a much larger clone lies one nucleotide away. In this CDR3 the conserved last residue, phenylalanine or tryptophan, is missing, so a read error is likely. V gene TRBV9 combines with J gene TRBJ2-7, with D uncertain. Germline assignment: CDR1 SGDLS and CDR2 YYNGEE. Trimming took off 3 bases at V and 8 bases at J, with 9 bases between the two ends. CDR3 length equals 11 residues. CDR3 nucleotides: TGTGCCAGCAGCGGTAGTTCCCAGCAGTACTCC. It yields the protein CASSGSSQQYS.

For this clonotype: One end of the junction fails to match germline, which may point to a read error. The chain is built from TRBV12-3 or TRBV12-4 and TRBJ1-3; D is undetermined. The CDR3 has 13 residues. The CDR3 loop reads CASSLEDRFTTYF. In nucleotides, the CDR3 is TGTGCCAGCAGTTTAGAAGATCGATTCACCACATATTTT.

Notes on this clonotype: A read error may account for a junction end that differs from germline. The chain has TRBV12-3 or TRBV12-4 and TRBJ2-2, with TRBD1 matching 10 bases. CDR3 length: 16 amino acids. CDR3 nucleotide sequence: TGTGCCAGCAGCTTAGGACAGGGGGTAATCACCCGGGAGCTGTTTTTT. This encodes CASSLGQGVITRELFF.

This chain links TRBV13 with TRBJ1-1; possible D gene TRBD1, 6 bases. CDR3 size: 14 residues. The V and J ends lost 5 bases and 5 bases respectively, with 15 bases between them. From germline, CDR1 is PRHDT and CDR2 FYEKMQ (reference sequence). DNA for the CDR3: TGTGCCAGCAGCCTACTCATAGGGGGAACTGAAGCTTTCTTT. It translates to CASSLLIGGTEAFF.

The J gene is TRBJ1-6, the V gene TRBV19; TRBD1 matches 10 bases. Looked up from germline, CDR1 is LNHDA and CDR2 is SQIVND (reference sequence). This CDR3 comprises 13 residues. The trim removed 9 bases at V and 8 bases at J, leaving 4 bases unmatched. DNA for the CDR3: TGTGCCAGCTCCGGGACAGGGGATTCACCCCTCCACTTT. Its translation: CASSGTGDSPLHF.

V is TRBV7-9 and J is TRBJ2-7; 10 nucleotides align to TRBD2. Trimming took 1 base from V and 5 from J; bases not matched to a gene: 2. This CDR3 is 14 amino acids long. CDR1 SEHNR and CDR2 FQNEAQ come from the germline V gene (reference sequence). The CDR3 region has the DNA TGTGCCAGCAGCTTAGGGACTAGCGGAAACGAGCAGTACTTC. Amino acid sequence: CASSLGTSGNEQYF. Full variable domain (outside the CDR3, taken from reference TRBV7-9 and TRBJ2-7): DTGVSQNPRHKITKRGQNVTFRCDPISEHNRLYWYRQTLGQGPEFLTYFQNEAQLEKSRLLSDRFSAERPKGSFSTLEIQRTEQGDSAMYLCASSLGTSGNEQYFGPGTRLTVT.

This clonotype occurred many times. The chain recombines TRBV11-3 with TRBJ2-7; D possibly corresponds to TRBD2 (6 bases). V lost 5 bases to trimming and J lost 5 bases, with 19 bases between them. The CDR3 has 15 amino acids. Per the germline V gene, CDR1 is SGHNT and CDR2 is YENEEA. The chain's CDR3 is CASSASTGLAHEQYF. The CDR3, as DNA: TGTGCCAGCAGCGCCTCTACGGGACTGGCTCACGAGCAGTACTTC.

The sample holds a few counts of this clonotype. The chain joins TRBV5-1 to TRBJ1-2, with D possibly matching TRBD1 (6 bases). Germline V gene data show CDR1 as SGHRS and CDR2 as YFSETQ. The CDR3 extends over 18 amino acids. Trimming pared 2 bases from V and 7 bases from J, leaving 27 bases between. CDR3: CASSLAGAGASGKSGYTF. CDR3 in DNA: TGCGCCAGCAGCTTAGCCGGCGCAGGGGCATCGGGAAAATCTGGCTACACCTTC.

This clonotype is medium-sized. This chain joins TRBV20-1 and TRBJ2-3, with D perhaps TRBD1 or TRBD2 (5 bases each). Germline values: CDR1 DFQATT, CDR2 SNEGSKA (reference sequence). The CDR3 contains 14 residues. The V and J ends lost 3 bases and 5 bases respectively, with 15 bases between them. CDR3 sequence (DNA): TGCAGTGCTAGTTCGGGACCCAGCCGAGATACGCAGTATTTT. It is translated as CSASSGPSRDTQYF.

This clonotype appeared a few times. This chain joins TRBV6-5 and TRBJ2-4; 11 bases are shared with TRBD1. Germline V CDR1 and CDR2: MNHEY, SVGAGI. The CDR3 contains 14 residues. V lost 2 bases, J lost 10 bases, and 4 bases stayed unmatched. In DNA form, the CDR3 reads TGTGCCAGCAGTTACGGACAGGGGGCAGGGATTCAGTACTTC. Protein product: CASSYGQGAGIQYF.

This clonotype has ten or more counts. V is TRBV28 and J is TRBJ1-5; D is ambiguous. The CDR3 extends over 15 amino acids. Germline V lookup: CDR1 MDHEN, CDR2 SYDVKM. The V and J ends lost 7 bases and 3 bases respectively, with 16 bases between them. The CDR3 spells CASKLPGRHNQPQHF. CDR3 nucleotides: TGTGCCAGCAAATTGCCGGGCCGACACAATCAGCCCCAGCATTTT.

This chain's CDR3 is CASSPGSKPYEQYF. DNA of the CDR3: TGTGCCAGCAGCCCCGGGTCGAAACCCTACGAGCAGTACTTC. The gene calls are TRBV27 and TRBJ2-7; D is uncertain. Deletions cut 6 bases from V and 2 bases from J, with 14 bases between. Germline loops: CDR1 MNHEY, CDR2 SMNVEV (reference sequence). The CDR3 extends over 14 amino acids.

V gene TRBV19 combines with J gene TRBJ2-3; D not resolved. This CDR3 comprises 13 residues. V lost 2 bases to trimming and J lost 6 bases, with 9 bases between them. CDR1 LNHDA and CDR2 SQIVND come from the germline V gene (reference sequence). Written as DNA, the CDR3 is TGTGCCAGTAGTATAATATCAGCCGATACGCAGTATTTT. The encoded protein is CASSIISADTQYF.

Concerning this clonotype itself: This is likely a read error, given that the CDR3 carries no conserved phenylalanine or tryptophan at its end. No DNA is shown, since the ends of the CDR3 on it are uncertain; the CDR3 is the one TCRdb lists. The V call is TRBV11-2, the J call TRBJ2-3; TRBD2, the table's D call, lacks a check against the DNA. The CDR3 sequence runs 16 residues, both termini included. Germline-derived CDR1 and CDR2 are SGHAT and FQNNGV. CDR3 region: CASSSGLAGVTDTLYL.

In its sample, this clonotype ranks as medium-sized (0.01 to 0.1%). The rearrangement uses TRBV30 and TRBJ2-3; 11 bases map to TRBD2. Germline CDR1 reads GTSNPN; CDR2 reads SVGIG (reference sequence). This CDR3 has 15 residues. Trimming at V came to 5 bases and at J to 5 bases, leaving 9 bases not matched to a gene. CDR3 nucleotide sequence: TGTGCCTGGGAGAGACTAGCGGGACGGAGAGATACGCAGTATTTT. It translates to CAWERLAGRRDTQYF.

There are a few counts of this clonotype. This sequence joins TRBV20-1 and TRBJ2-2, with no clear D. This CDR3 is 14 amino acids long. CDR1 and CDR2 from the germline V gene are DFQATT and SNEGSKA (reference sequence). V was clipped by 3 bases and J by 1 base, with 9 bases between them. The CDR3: CSARNAVNTGELFF. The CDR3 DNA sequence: TGCAGTGCTAGGAATGCCGTGAACACCGGGGAGCTGTTTTTT.

CDR3 in amino acids: CASSFRILYGYTF. The CDR3 nucleotides are TGTGCCAGCAGTTTCCGGATCCTCTATGGCTACACCTTC. The chain couples TRBV27 to TRBJ1-2; D unclear. Trimming removed 3 bases at V and 4 bases at J, with 9 bases between. The CDR3 extends over 13 amino acids. Germline V gives CDR1 MNHEY, CDR2 SMNVEV (reference sequence).

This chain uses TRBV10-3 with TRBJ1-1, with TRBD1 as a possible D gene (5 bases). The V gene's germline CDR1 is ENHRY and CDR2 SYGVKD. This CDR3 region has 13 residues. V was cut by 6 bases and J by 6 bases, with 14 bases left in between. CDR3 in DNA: TGTGCCATCAGGAGTCAGGGCGGGGCTGAAGCTTTCTTT. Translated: CAIRSQGGAEAFF.

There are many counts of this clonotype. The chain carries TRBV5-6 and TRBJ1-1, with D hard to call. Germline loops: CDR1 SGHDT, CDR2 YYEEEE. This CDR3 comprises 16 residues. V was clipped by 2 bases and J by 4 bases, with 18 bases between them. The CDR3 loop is CASSFRYLVTGTEAFF. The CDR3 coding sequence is TGTGCCAGCAGCTTTCGGTATCTGGTGACGGGCACTGAAGCTTTCTTT.

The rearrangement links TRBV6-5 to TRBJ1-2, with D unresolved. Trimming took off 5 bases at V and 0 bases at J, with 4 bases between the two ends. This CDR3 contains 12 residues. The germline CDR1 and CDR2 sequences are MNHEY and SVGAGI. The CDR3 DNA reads TGTGCCAGCAGTAGGGCTAACTATGGCTACACCTTC. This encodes CASSRANYGYTF.

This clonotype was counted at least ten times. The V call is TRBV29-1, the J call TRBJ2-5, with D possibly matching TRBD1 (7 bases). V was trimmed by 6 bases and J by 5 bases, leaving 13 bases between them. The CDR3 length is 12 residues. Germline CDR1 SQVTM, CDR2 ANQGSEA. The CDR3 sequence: CSVHRGLETQYF. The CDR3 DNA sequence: TGCAGCGTCCACAGGGGACTCGAGACCCAGTACTTC.